A selection of T cell receptor beta chains follows, all from one sample in a study of cytomegalovirus exposure and HLA in healthy donors. Generated by immunoSEQ multiplex PCR, the TCRdb table keeps only in-frame clones and is missing some. The table records about 110,000 clones, 83% of them present only once. The source material was PBMCs. The receptor set was obtained from a man younger than 30 in good health and CMV-seronegative. The CDR3 runs from the conserved cysteine through the conserved F or W. The D gene is left open where the match is weak. For some rows the clone size is stated as once, few or many, or as a class when expanded; others skip it.

D gene: TRBD1
clone size: .
J gene: TRBJ1-2
V gene: TRBV6-6
CDR3 protein: CASSLDRGQYGYTF
CDR3 DNA: TGTGCCAGCAGTTTGGACAGGGGGCAATATGGCTACACCTTC

D gene: .
clone size: .
J gene: TRBJ2-1
V gene: TRBV7-6
CDR3 protein: CASSLDYGQFF
CDR3 DNA: TGTGCCAGCAGCCTGGACTACGGTCAGTTCTTC

D gene: .
clone size: .
J gene: TRBJ2-2
V gene: TRBV6-4
CDR3 protein: CASRVGDTGELFF
CDR3 DNA: TGTGCCAGCAGGGTAGGGGACACCGGGGAGCTGTTTTTT

D gene: TRBD1
clone size: .
J gene: TRBJ1-1
V gene: TRBV6-6
CDR3 protein: CASSQGTGGYTEAFF
CDR3 DNA: TGTGCCAGCAGTCAGGGGACAGGGGGATACACTGAAGCTTTCTTT

D gene: .
clone size: .
J gene: TRBJ1-1
V gene: TRBV7-2
CDR3 protein: CASSFLTPNTEAFF
CDR3 DNA: TGTGCCAGCAGCTTCCTGACACCAAACACTGAAGCTTTCTTT

D gene: TRBD2
clone size: .
J gene: TRBJ2-6
V gene: TRBV4-2
CDR3 protein: CASSPRLAGFSGANVLTF
CDR3 DNA: TGTGCCAGCAGCCCCCGGCTAGCGGGGTTCTCTGGGGCCAACGTCCTGACTTTC

D gene: TRBD2
clone size: .
J gene: TRBJ2-1
V gene: TRBV5-1
CDR3 protein: CASSDSGSSYNEQFF
CDR3 DNA: TGCGCCAGCAGCGATAGCGGGAGCTCCTACAATGAGCAGTTCTTC

D gene: TRBD1
clone size: .
J gene: TRBJ2-7
V gene: TRBV18
CDR3 protein: CASSPSPGQGNTHF
CDR3 DNA: TGTGCCAGCTCACCGTCCCCGGGACAGGGAAACACGCACTTC

D gene: .
clone size: once
J gene: TRBJ1-5
V gene: TRBV19
CDR3 protein: CASSMVKLARNSNQPQHF
CDR3 DNA: TGTGCCAGTAGTATGGTCAAACTAGCCAGGAATAGCAATCAGCCCCAGCATTTT

D gene: .
clone size: .
J gene: TRBJ2-7
V gene: TRBV19
CDR3 protein: CASSPDSHSSYEQYF
CDR3 DNA: TGTGCCAGTAGCCCGGACTCCCATTCCTCCTACGAGCAGTACTTC

D gene: .
clone size: .
J gene: TRBJ1-2
V gene: TRBV19
CDR3 protein: CASKENYGYTF
CDR3 DNA: TGTGCCAGTAAAGAGAACTATGGCTACACCTTC

D gene: .
clone size: .
J gene: TRBJ2-1
V gene: TRBV6-6
CDR3 protein: CASSATENNEQFF
CDR3 DNA: TGTGCCAGCAGTGCAACAGAAAACAATGAGCAGTTCTTC

D gene: .
clone size: .
J gene: TRBJ2-7
V gene: TRBV19
CDR3 protein: CASSSSPGVAAYEQYF
CDR3 DNA: TGTGCCAGTAGTTCCTCCCCCGGGGTAGCTGCCTACGAGCAGTACTTC

D gene: .
clone size: .
J gene: TRBJ2-7
V gene: TRBV29-1
CDR3 protein: CSVADSYEQYF
CDR3 DNA: TGCAGCGTTGCGGACAGCTACGAGCAGTACTTC

D gene: TRBD2
clone size: .
J gene: TRBJ2-1
V gene: TRBV4-1
CDR3 protein: CASSQDSREDNEQFF
CDR3 DNA: TGCGCCAGCAGCCAAGATTCTCGGGAGGATAATGAGCAGTTCTTC

D gene: TRBD2
clone size: .
J gene: TRBJ2-3
V gene: TRBV16
CDR3 protein: CASSQLSRGSGSTDTQYF
CDR3 DNA: TGTGCCAGCAGCCAACTCTCCCGGGGTAGCGGGAGCACAGATACGCAGTATTTT

D gene: TRBD2
clone size: .
J gene: TRBJ2-7
V gene: TRBV9
CDR3 protein: CASSDPVAGNEQYF
CDR3 DNA: TGTGCCAGCAGCGATCCCGTAGCGGGAAACGAGCAGTACTTC

D gene: .
clone size: .
J gene: TRBJ2-5
V gene: TRBV5-6
CDR3 protein: CASSLVGTTQETQYF
CDR3 DNA: TGTGCCAGCAGCTTGGTAGGGACAACCCAAGAGACCCAGTACTTC

D gene: .
clone size: once
J gene: TRBJ2-7
V gene: TRBV6-5
CDR3 protein: CASSYSRVHEQYF
CDR3 DNA: TGTGCCAGCAGTTACTCGAGGGTCCACGAGCAGTACTTC

D gene: TRBD2
clone size: .
J gene: TRBJ2-1
V gene: TRBV10-1
CDR3 protein: CASSESRLATDEQFF
CDR3 DNA: TGCGCCAGCAGTGAGTCGCGACTAGCGACCGATGAGCAGTTCTTC

D gene: .
clone size: .
J gene: TRBJ2-3
V gene: TRBV11-2
CDR3 protein: CASSPGTPSTDTQYF
CDR3 DNA: TGTGCCAGCAGCCCCGGGACACCCAGCACAGATACGCAGTATTTT

D gene: .
clone size: .
J gene: TRBJ1-1
V gene: TRBV9
CDR3 protein: CASSVERNWENTEAFF
CDR3 DNA: TGTGCCAGCAGCGTAGAGCGGAATTGGGAGAACACTGAAGCTTTCTTT

D gene: TRBD1
clone size: .
J gene: TRBJ2-1
V gene: TRBV9
CDR3 protein: CASSLQGSLNEQFF
CDR3 DNA: TGTGCCAGCAGCTTACAGGGGTCATTAAATGAGCAGTTCTTC

D gene: .
clone size: .
J gene: TRBJ2-2
V gene: TRBV19
CDR3 protein: CASSGSGTGELFF
CDR3 DNA: TGTGCCAGTAGCGGGAGCGGCACCGGGGAGCTGTTTTTT

D gene: TRBD1
clone size: .
J gene: TRBJ1-5
V gene: TRBV4-2
CDR3 protein: CASSLGKTGDSNQPQHF
CDR3 DNA: TGTGCCAGCAGCTTGGGAAAGACAGGGGATAGCAATCAGCCCCAGCATTTT

D gene: TRBD2
clone size: .
J gene: TRBJ2-2
V gene: TRBV6-5
CDR3 protein: CASSTGTSGTGELFF
CDR3 DNA: TGTGCCAGCAGTACCGGGACTAGCGGGACCGGGGAGCTGTTTTTT

D gene: TRBD1
clone size: .
J gene: TRBJ2-5
V gene: TRBV19
CDR3 protein: CASSTSTGWETQYF
CDR3 DNA: TGTGCCAGTAGTACCTCGACAGGGTGGGAGACCCAGTACTTC

D gene: TRBD2
clone size: .
J gene: TRBJ2-1
V gene: TRBV10-3
CDR3 protein: CAIRRPGLAYHEQFF
CDR3 DNA: TGTGCCATCAGACGACCGGGACTAGCATACCATGAGCAGTTCTTC

D gene: .
clone size: .
J gene: TRBJ2-1
V gene: TRBV6-5
CDR3 protein: CASWRDDSGEQFF
CDR3 DNA: TGTGCCAGTTGGAGGGACGATTCGGGTGAGCAGTTCTTC

D gene: .
clone size: .
J gene: TRBJ1-1
V gene: TRBV5-1
CDR3 protein: CASSRGDTEAFF
CDR3 DNA: TGCGCCAGCAGCCGGGGGGACACTGAAGCTTTCTTT

D gene: TRBD2
clone size: .
J gene: TRBJ2-2
V gene: TRBV25-1
CDR3 protein: CASSEYAVFSGKAGELFF
CDR3 DNA: TGTGCCAGCAGTGAATACGCCGTTTTTAGCGGGAAGGCCGGGGAGCTGTTTTTT

D gene: TRBD1
clone size: .
J gene: TRBJ2-3
V gene: TRBV4-1
CDR3 protein: CASSLGQLTWDTDTQYF
CDR3 DNA: TGCGCCAGCAGCCTGGGACAGTTGACGTGGGACACAGATACGCAGTATTTT

D gene: TRBD1
clone size: .
J gene: TRBJ2-1
V gene: TRBV7-9
CDR3 protein: CASSPWDRALGSEQFF
CDR3 DNA: TGTGCCAGCAGCCCATGGGACAGGGCCCTTGGTAGTGAGCAGTTCTTC

D gene: TRBD2
clone size: once
J gene: TRBJ2-3
V gene: TRBV30
CDR3 protein: CAWNAGADTQYF
CDR3 DNA: TGTGCCTGGAACGCGGGGGCAGATACGCAGTATTTT

D gene: .
clone size: .
J gene: TRBJ2-7
V gene: TRBV7-2
CDR3 protein: CASSLVRAAYEQYF
CDR3 DNA: TGTGCCAGCAGCTTAGTCAGGGCAGCCTACGAGCAGTACTTC

D gene: TRBD2
clone size: .
J gene: TRBJ2-3
V gene: TRBV27
CDR3 protein: CASSLVSGRLGDTQYF
CDR3 DNA: TGTGCCAGCAGTTTGGTTAGCGGGAGGCTCGGGGATACGCAGTATTTT

D gene: .
clone size: .
J gene: TRBJ2-5
V gene: TRBV15
CDR3 protein: CATSREAGARATQYF
CDR3 DNA: TGTGCCACCAGCAGAGAGGCGGGGGCCCGCGCGACCCAGTACTTC

D gene: .
clone size: .
J gene: TRBJ2-7
V gene: TRBV7-6
CDR3 protein: CASSPRQASYEQYF
CDR3 DNA: TGTGCCAGCAGCCCACGACAGGCCTCCTACGAGCAGTACTTC

D gene: .
clone size: few
J gene: TRBJ2-7
V gene: TRBV6-5
CDR3 protein: CASSSGWDSSYEQYF
CDR3 DNA: TGTGCCAGCAGCTCCGGCTGGGACTCCTCCTACGAGCAGTACTTC

D gene: .
clone size: .
J gene: TRBJ2-1
V gene: TRBV2
CDR3 protein: CASRGGGLYNEQFF
CDR3 DNA: TGTGCCAGCAGAGGGGGAGGGCTATACAATGAGCAGTTCTTC

D gene: TRBD2
clone size: .
J gene: TRBJ2-7
V gene: TRBV9
CDR3 protein: CASSAFPGLAGSYEQYF
CDR3 DNA: TGTGCCAGCAGCGCCTTTCCGGGACTAGCGGGATCCTACGAGCAGTACTTC

D gene: TRBD2
clone size: .
J gene: TRBJ2-2
V gene: TRBV12-5
CDR3 protein: CASGLVLAGAPGELFF
CDR3 DNA: TGTGCTAGTGGTTTGGTTCTAGCGGGAGCCCCCGGGGAGCTGTTTTTT

D gene: .
clone size: few
J gene: TRBJ2-2
V gene: TRBV4-3
CDR3 protein: CASSDAGRTGELFF
CDR3 DNA: TGCGCCAGCAGCGATGCGGGAAGGACCGGGGAGCTGTTTTTT

D gene: .
clone size: .
J gene: TRBJ2-3
V gene: TRBV11-2
CDR3 protein: CASRLETDTQYF
CDR3 DNA: TGTGCCAGCAGACTAGAAACAGATACGCAGTATTTT

D gene: .
clone size: .
J gene: TRBJ2-7
V gene: TRBV6-1
CDR3 protein: CASRGPTYEQYF
CDR3 DNA: TGTGCCAGCAGGGGGCCTACCTACGAGCAGTACTTC

D gene: TRBD1
clone size: .
J gene: TRBJ2-1
V gene: TRBV7-2
CDR3 protein: CASSTDTGAREQFF
CDR3 DNA: TGTGCCAGCAGCACAGACACAGGGGCGCGTGAGCAGTTCTTC

D gene: TRBD1
clone size: .
J gene: TRBJ1-1
V gene: TRBV13
CDR3 protein: CASSSNAQGGNTEAFF
CDR3 DNA: TGTGCCAGCAGCTCAAACGCACAGGGGGGGAACACTGAAGCTTTCTTT

D gene: .
clone size: .
J gene: TRBJ2-2
V gene: TRBV27
CDR3 protein: CASSLRPGSAGELFF
CDR3 DNA: TGTGCCAGCAGTTTACGTCCGGGGAGCGCCGGGGAGCTGTTTTTT

D gene: TRBD2
clone size: once
J gene: TRBJ2-7
V gene: TRBV11-2
CDR3 protein: CASSAPNPQRGAYEQYF
CDR3 DNA: TGTGCCAGCAGCGCCCCAAACCCCCAGCGGGGCGCCTACGAGCAGTACTTC

D gene: .
clone size: .
J gene: TRBJ1-5
V gene: TRBV15
CDR3 protein: CATSLGHEGQPQHF
CDR3 DNA: TGTGCCACCAGCCTCGGACATGAAGGTCAGCCCCAGCATTTT

D gene: TRBD2
clone size: .
J gene: TRBJ2-7
V gene: TRBV18
CDR3 protein: CASSPTSGRAGEQYF
CDR3 DNA: TGTGCCAGCTCACCAACTAGCGGGAGGGCCGGCGAGCAGTACTTC

D gene: .
clone size: medium-sized
J gene: TRBJ2-7
V gene: TRBV9
CDR3 protein: CASSVVGTSSYEQYF
CDR3 DNA: TGTGCCAGCAGCGTAGTAGGGACAAGCTCCTACGAGCAGTACTTC

D gene: .
clone size: .
J gene: TRBJ2-7
V gene: TRBV11-2
CDR3 protein: CASSLQTAYEQYF
CDR3 DNA: TGTGCCAGCAGCTTGCAGACAGCCTACGAGCAGTACTTC

D gene: .
clone size: once
J gene: TRBJ2-1
V gene: TRBV9
CDR3 protein: CASSQEGYNEQFF
CDR3 DNA: TGTGCCAGCAGCCAAGAGGGTTACAATGAGCAGTTCTTC

D gene: TRBD1
clone size: .
J gene: TRBJ2-1
V gene: TRBV4-2
CDR3 protein: CASSQVAGGYNEQFF
CDR3 DNA: TGTGCCAGCAGCCAAGTAGCAGGGGGATACAATGAGCAGTTCTTC

D gene: .
clone size: .
J gene: TRBJ1-6
V gene: TRBV5-4
CDR3 protein: CASSFASYIDSPLHF
CDR3 DNA: TGTGCCAGCAGCTTCGCGTCCTATATTGATTCACCCCTCCACTTT

D gene: .
clone size: .
J gene: TRBJ1-2
V gene: TRBV7-2
CDR3 protein: CASSFRKGDPNYGYTF
CDR3 DNA: TGTGCCAGCAGCTTCCGAAAGGGGGACCCCAACTATGGCTACACCTTC